The clone carrying this TCR beta chain has just a few counts. Its antigen is unknown. This entry is derived from a study of cytotoxic CD8 clonotypes in ibrutinib-treated CLL. The wider study: The patients, under 13 relapsed/refractory and approximately 15 treatment-naive, included 17 who were IGHV unmutated.

Findings and caveats of the study: At ibrutinib response, clonality increased, and at progression it declined back toward baseline.

T cells were sequenced at a targeted depth of 1 in 200,000 to 1 in 1 million. Sequencing used immunoSEQ multiplex PCR; TCRdb keeps in-frame clones, though not all of them. The table includes fewer than 400,000 clones, around 66% detected once. This receptor was identified in a human donor with chronic lymphocytic leukemia. The sample in question was PBMCs, obtained after 36 months of ibrutinib treatment.

The DNA of the CDR3 is TGTGCCAGCAGCTTTAGCCCCCCCTACAATGAGCAGTTCTTC. Protein product: CASSFSPPYNEQFF. The rearrangement uses TRBV7-3 and TRBJ2-1; unclear D gene. V lost 3 bases and J lost 2, with 8 bases in between. The CDR3 length is 14 residues. In germline, CDR1 is SGHTA, CDR2 FQGTGA.